This paragraph covers one T cell receptor beta chain sequence. Its antigen is currently unknown. This entry belongs to a study of shared clonotypes between healthy human individuals. The CDR3 has 16 amino acids. Germline lookup yields CDR1 SGHRS and CDR2 YFSETQ. The trim removed 1 base at V and 5 bases at J, leaving 7 bases unmatched. Sequenced by immunoSEQ multiplex PCR; TCRdb stores in-frame clones only, minus some. Of hundreds of thousands of clones detected, around 95% appear once; the ten largest clones hold 0.11%. Study-wide points: Read depth was anticipated to influence clonotype sharing among donors. Clonotypes shared by all four donors outscored non-shared clonotypes in generation probability.

Terminally differentiated effector memory CD45RA+ cells were excluded by CCR7 positive selection of CD45RO-negative cells. All the donors were Caucasian adults who lived in Nashville, Tennessee. This receptor was taken from a woman in her thirties in good health. V is TRBV5-1 and J is TRBJ2-1; 9 bases are shared with TRBD2. Sequencing was performed on naive CD8+ T cells sorted from blood. The CDR3 here is CASSLWREGADNEQFF. As DNA, the CDR3 is TGCGCCAGCAGCTTGTGGCGGGAGGGGGCGGACAATGAGCAGTTCTTC.